A selection of T cell receptor beta chains follows, all from one sample in a study of blood T cells in healthy people across ages. TCRdb re-called the 5' RACE reads with MiXCR, one entry per CDR3 protein. The repertoire holds approximately 940,000 distinct CDR3 sequences, around 48% seen once, with 13% in the top ten. Material for sequencing was blood. The receptors shown here come from a man aged 25-40 years in good health. The CDR3 runs from the conserved cysteine through the conserved F or W. The D gene is left open where the match is weak. Some rows mark clone size as missing; the rest say once, few, many or name a class of expanded clone.

clone size	V gene	D gene	J gene	CDR3 protein	CDR3 DNA
.	TRBV11-1	TRBD2	TRBJ2-3	CASSLGAGEDTQYF	TGTGCCAGCAGCTTGGGAGCGGGGGAGGATACGCAGTATTTT
.	TRBV5-6	TRBD1	TRBJ2-5	CASSSPGQGSATQYF	TGTGCCAGCAGCTCTCCGGGACAGGGTTCCGCGACCCAGTACTTC
few	TRBV12-3/TRBV12-4	.	TRBJ1-1	CASSVSGREAFF	TGTGCCAGCAGCGTTAGTGGCAGGGAAGCTTTCTTT
.	TRBV6-4	.	TRBJ2-1	CASSVQSGGADEQFF	TGTGCCAGCAGTGTCCAATCTGGGGGGGCCGATGAGCAGTTCTTC
.	TRBV12-3/TRBV12-4	.	TRBJ1-4	CASSLRLRNEKLFF	TGTGCCAGCAGTTTGAGGCTGAGGAATGAAAAACTGTTTTTT
.	TRBV21-1	.	TRBJ2-2	CASSHGGPHTGELFF	TGTGCCAGCAGTCACGGGGGGCCCCACACCGGGGAGCTGTTTTTT
.	TRBV11-2	.	TRBJ2-3	CASSLDQARSTQYF	TGTGCCAGCAGCTTAGATCAAGCCCGAAGTACGCAGTATTTT
.	TRBV6-5	TRBD1	TRBJ1-2	CASSYSDRASGGYTF	TGTGCCAGCAGTTATTCGGACAGGGCTAGCGGTGGCTACACCTTC
many	TRBV6-2/TRBV6-3	.	TRBJ1-5	CASSYQPQHF	TGTGCCAGCAGTTATCAGCCCCAGCATTTT
.	TRBV14	.	TRBJ2-3	CASSQGNLGADTQYF	TGTGCCAGCAGCCAGGGCAACCTTGGCGCAGATACGCAGTATTTT
few	TRBV29-1	.	TRBJ2-7	CSVSRDRSYEQYF	TGCAGCGTTAGCCGGGACCGCTCCTACGAGCAGTACTTC
.	TRBV7-2	.	TRBJ2-5	CTSSLAATRETQYF	TGTACCAGCAGCTTAGCGGCTACACGAGAGACCCAGTACTTC
.	TRBV7-3	.	TRBJ2-1	CASSEQLGDEQFF	TGTGCCAGCAGCGAACAACTAGGCGATGAGCAGTTCTTC
.	TRBV5-6	TRBD2	TRBJ2-2	CASSLPGGPQTGELFF	TGTGCCAGCAGCTTGCCGGGGGGGCCCCAGACCGGGGAGCTGTTTTTT
.	TRBV3-1	.	TRBJ2-3	CASSYYTSTDTQYF	TGTGCCAGCAGCTACTATACTAGCACAGATACGCAGTATTTT
once	TRBV7-3	.	TRBJ2-2	CASSFKSTGELFF	TGTGCCAGCAGCTTTAAGTCGACCGGGGAGCTGTTTTTT
many	TRBV10-3	.	TRBJ2-5	CAISERQQETQYF	TGTGCCATCAGTGAGAGGCAGCAAGAGACCCAGTACTTC
.	TRBV6-2/TRBV6-3	.	TRBJ2-2	CASSYRYDTGELFF	TGTGCCAGCAGTTACCGGTATGACACCGGGGAGCTGTTTTTT
.	TRBV7-2	TRBD2	TRBJ2-1	CASSSTASGYNEQFF	TGTGCCAGCAGCTCGACGGCTAGCGGGTACAATGAGCAGTTCTTC
few	TRBV7-8	.	TRBJ1-4	CASSPSAAGEKLFF	TGTGCCAGCAGCCCCTCCGCGGCGGGGGAAAAACTGTTTTTT
.	TRBV5-1	.	TRBJ2-3	CASSLEPGRTDTQYF	TGCGCCAGCAGCCTCGAGCCGGGTCGCACAGATACGCAGTATTTT
.	TRBV4-1	.	TRBJ2-7	CASSQEFSSVDYEQYF	TGCGCCAGCAGCCAAGAATTCTCTAGCGTGGACTACGAGCAGTACTTC